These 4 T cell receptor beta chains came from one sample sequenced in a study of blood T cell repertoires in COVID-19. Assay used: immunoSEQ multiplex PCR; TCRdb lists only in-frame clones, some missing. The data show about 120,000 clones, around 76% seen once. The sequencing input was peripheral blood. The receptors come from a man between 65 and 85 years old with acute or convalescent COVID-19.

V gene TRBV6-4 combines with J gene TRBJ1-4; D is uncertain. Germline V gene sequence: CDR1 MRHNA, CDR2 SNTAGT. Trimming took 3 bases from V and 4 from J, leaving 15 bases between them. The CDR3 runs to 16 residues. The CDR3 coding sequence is TGTGCCAGCAGTGATCGAGGCAGACCTAATAATGAAAAACTGTTTTTT. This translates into CASSDRGRPNNEKLFF.

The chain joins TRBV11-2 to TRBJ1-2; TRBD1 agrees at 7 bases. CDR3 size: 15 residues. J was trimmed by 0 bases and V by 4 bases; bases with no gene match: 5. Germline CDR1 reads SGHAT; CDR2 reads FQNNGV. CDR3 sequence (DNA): TGTGCCAGCAGCTCAACAGGGGACACTAACTATGGCTACACCTTC. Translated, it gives CASSSTGDTNYGYTF.

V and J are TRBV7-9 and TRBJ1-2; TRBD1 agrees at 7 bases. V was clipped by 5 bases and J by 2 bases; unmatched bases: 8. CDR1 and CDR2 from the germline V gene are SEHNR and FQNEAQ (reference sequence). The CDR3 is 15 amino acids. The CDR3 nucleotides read TGTGCCAGCAGCCAGTTGACAGGGTTAAACTATGGCTACACCTTC. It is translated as CASSQLTGLNYGYTF.

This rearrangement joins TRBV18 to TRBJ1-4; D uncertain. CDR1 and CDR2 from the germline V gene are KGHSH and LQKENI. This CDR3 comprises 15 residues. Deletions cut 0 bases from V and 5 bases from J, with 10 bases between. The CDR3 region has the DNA TGTGCCAGCTCACCACCGAGTGTCTCAAATGAAAAACTGTTTTTT. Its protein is CASSPPSVSNEKLFF.